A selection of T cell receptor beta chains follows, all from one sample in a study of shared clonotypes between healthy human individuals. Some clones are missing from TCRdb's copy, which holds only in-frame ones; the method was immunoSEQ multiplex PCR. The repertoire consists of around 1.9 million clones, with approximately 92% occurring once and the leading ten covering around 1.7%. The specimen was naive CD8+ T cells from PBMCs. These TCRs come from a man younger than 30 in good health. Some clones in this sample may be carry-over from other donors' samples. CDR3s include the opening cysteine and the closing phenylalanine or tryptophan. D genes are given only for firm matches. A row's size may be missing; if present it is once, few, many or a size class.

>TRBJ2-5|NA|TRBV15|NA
CATSRESDWGNGETQYF
TGTGCCACCAGCAGAGAGTCAGACTGGGGGAACGGGGAGACCCAGTACTTC
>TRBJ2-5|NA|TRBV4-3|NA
CASSQEQGAYQETQYF
TGCGCCAGCAGCCAAGAACAGGGAGCCTACCAAGAGACCCAGTACTTC
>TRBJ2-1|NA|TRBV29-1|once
CSVGNPFYNEQFF
TGCAGCGTTGGGAACCCTTTCTACAATGAGCAGTTCTTC
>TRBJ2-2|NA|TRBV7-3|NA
CASSSLIGATGELFF
TGTGCCAGCAGCTCCCTCATAGGGGCCACCGGGGAGCTGTTTTTT
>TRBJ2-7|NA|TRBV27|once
CASSLGQTPYEQYF
TGTGCCAGCAGTTTAGGACAGACCCCCTACGAGCAGTACTTC
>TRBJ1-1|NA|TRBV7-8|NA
CASSLGRLNTEAFF
TGTGCCAGCAGCTTAGGCCGTTTGAACACTGAAGCTTTCTTT
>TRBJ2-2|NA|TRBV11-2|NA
CASSSAKGKNTGELFF
TGTGCCAGCAGCTCAGCAAAGGGGAAGAACACCGGGGAGCTGTTTTTT
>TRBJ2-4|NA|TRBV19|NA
CASSIGIWGLLAKNIQYF
TGTGCCAGTAGTATAGGTATTTGGGGCCTCCTAGCCAAAAACATTCAGTACTTC
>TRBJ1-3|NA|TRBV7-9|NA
CASSPRRGRDDSGNTIYF
TGTGCCAGCAGCCCCCGCAGGGGTCGTGACGACTCTGGAAACACCATATATTTT
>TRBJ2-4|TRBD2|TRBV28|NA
CASESGRSLDKNIQYF
TGTGCCAGCGAAAGCGGGAGGTCATTAGACAAAAACATTCAGTACTTC
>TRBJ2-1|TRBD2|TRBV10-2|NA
CASSTGTSQFF
TGCGCCAGCAGTACCGGGACTAGCCAGTTCTTC
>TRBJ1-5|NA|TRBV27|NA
CASSLSRRTVIRQPQHF
TGTGCCAGCAGTTTAAGTCGCCGGACAGTTATTCGTCAGCCCCAGCATTTT
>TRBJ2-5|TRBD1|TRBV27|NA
CASSLSPGTGEETQYF
TGTGCCAGCAGTTTATCCCCCGGGACAGGGGAAGAGACCCAGTACTTC
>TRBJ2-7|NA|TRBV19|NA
CASSLVLGGGDEQYF
TGTGCCAGTAGTCTTGTCCTGGGGGGTGGCGACGAGCAGTACTTC
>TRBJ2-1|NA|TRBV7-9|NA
CASSLGVPEQFF
TGTGCCAGCAGCTTAGGGGTCCCCGAGCAGTTCTTC
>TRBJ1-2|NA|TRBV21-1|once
CAITYRDRGQGYGYTF
TGTGCCATCACGTACCGGGACAGGGGGCAGGGCTATGGCTACACCTTC
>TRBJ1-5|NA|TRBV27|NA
CASRGGVGSNQPQHF
TGTGCCAGCCGGGGCGGGGTAGGGAGCAATCAGCCCCAGCATTTT
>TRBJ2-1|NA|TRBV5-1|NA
CASSADSSDEQFF
TGCGCCAGCAGCGCCGACTCTTCCGATGAGCAGTTCTTC
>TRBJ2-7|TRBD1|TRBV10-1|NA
CASRDRDKVSYEQYF
TGCGCCAGCAGGGACAGGGACAAAGTTTCCTACGAGCAGTACTTC
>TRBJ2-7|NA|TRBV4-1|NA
CASSQVEREQYF
TGCGCCAGCAGCCAAGTTGAGAGGGAGCAGTACTTC
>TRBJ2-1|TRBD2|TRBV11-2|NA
CASSSLAAQFSYNEQFF
TGTGCCAGCAGCTCACTAGCGGCCCAATTCTCCTACAATGAGCAGTTCTTC
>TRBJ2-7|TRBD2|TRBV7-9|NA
CASRGTSGRSNEQYF
TGTGCCAGCAGGGGGACTAGCGGGAGAAGTAACGAGCAGTACTTC
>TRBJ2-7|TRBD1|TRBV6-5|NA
CASRAQGATSYEQYF
TGTGCCAGCAGAGCCCAGGGGGCGACTTCCTACGAGCAGTACTTC
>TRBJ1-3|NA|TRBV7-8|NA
CASADHEILGNTIYF
TGTGCCAGCGCGGACCATGAAATTTTAGGAAACACCATATATTTT
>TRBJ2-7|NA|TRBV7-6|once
CASSLGQGTYEQYF
TGTGCCAGCAGCTTAGGGCAGGGGACTTACGAGCAGTACTTC
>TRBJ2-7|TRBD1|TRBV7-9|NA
CASSQDRQGYEQYF
TGTGCCAGCAGCCAAGATAGACAGGGCTACGAGCAGTACTTC
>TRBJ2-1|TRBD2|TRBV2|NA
CASSGLAGENEQFF
TGTGCCAGCAGTGGTCTAGCGGGAGAGAATGAGCAGTTCTTC
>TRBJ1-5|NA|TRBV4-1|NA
CASSQDFAGSQHF
TGCGCCAGCAGCCAAGATTTCGCAGGCTCACAGCATTTT
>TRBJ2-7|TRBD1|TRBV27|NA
CASSQGQGLTYEQYF
TGTGCCAGCAGTCAGGGACAGGGTTTAACCTACGAGCAGTACTTC